This T cell receptor beta chain is drawn from a study of radiotherapy plus CTLA-4 blockade in lung cancer. The protocol was immunoSEQ multiplex PCR, while the TCRdb copy is restricted to in-frame clones and leaves out a portion. The sample contains tens of thousands of clones, 78% of which appear only once. In chemo-refractory metastatic non-small-cell lung cancer, patients got ipilimumab CTLA-4 blockade together with focal radiation. Germline assignment: CDR1 MDHEN and CDR2 SYDVKM. The CDR3 has 15 amino acids. Germline trimming cut 6 bases from V and 7 bases from J; bases unmatched to any gene: 9. Sequencing used peripheral blood, obtained from a patient treated with radiotherapy plus ipilimumab. The clonotype comes from a human donor with non-small cell lung cancer who had a partial response to radiotherapy plus ipilimumab. Some clones in this sample may be carry-over from other donors' samples. The chain links TRBV28 to TRBJ2-1, with 10 bases fitting TRBD2. The CDR3 sequence is CASSQLAGSLNEQFF. CDR3 bases: TGTGCCAGCAGCCAACTAGCGGGGTCCCTAAATGAGCAGTTCTTC.